This is a list of T cell receptor beta chains from one sample in a study of blood T cell repertoires in COVID-19. This table comes from immunoSEQ multiplex PCR, and its TCRdb copy is limited to in-frame clones, with some not included. The sample holds approximately 130,000 clones, about four fifths seen once. The sequencing sample was made of peripheral blood. These receptors all come from a man of 80 years or more with acute or convalescent COVID-19. The conserved cysteine and the conserved F or W are not part of the CDR3 here. D genes are given only for firm matches.

CDR3 length: 15
D gene: TRBD1
V gene: TRBV5-1
CDR3 protein: ASSYGTGGIEDEKLF

CDR3 length: 11
D gene: .
V gene: TRBV6-1
CDR3 protein: ASSEGAGYGYT

CDR3 length: 9
D gene: .
V gene: TRBV29-1
CDR3 protein: SVGGGWGAF

CDR3 length: 12
D gene: .
V gene: TRBV7-3
CDR3 protein: ASSFGTPHSPLH

CDR3 length: 9
D gene: .
V gene: TRBV12-3/TRBV12-4
CDR3 protein: ASSERNTIY

CDR3 length: 13
D gene: .
V gene: TRBV6-1
CDR3 protein: ASSERGPSGGELF

CDR3 length: 12
D gene: TRBD1
V gene: TRBV3-1/TRBV3-2
CDR3 protein: ASSPTGVGEKLF

CDR3 length: 18
D gene: .
V gene: TRBV11-3
CDR3 protein: ASSLLPTGPRVGGNTEAF

CDR3 length: 13
D gene: .
V gene: TRBV29-1
CDR3 protein: SAPTEGTNNQPQH

CDR3 length: 11
D gene: .
V gene: TRBV7-2
CDR3 protein: ASSLATYNEQF

CDR3 length: 14
D gene: TRBD2
V gene: TRBV7-8
CDR3 protein: ASSSQSGVVPYEQY

CDR3 length: 15
D gene: TRBD2
V gene: TRBV3-1/TRBV3-2
CDR3 protein: ASSRTSSGGASYEQY

CDR3 length: 15
D gene: TRBD1
V gene: TRBV10-3
CDR3 protein: AISKDRGPSGANVLT

CDR3 length: 13
D gene: .
V gene: TRBV5-4
CDR3 protein: ASSSNPGVYYGYT